Detailed here is one TCR beta chain. Its antigen is unknown. The conserved final phenylalanine or tryptophan is absent from the CDR3, which likely points to a read error. This sample was included in a study of cytomegalovirus exposure and HLA in healthy donors (TCRdb year 2017). Broadly, across the study: In an earlier analysis of some 550 of the donors, 250 to 350 Gb of sequence data and just under 120 million unique TCR beta sequences from about 179 million T cells were reported. An early release covering roughly 600 HLA-typed donors comprised about 290 gigabases of sequencing data and approximately 85 million unique TCR sequences. The genetic ancestry cluster associated with self-reported Caucasian donors included 81% of the roughly 390 genotyped donors. The study aimed to test whether signatures of past pathogen exposure could be identified by cataloging public T cell receptors. Using immunosequencing, the study profiled T cell repertoires from 550 to 750 subjects and related those repertoires to cytomegalovirus serostatus. Along with the approximately 700-subject first cohort, a separate validation cohort of around 120 different subjects was used. To predict cytomegalovirus infection status, the study combined high-throughput TCR immunosequencing, statistical association of individual TCRs with disease status, and machine learning. In a later analysis, previously published TCR beta repertoires from roughly 710 donors were re-analyzed and high-resolution HLA genotyping was added so that TCR occurrence patterns could be studied. Rather than using new phenotypic data, the later analysis identified candidate immune exposures from TCR beta sequences and from how often those sequences occurred across donors. To decide whether each TCR beta V gene segment behaved as functional or pseudogenic, an earlier analysis of nearly 600 of the donors relied on high-throughput TCR beta sequencing. Donor age, sex, ethnicity and CMV serostatus were compiled together with the repertoire data. A later genetic analysis used genome-wide SNP genotypes for about three fifths of the 666 donors, treating that subset as a discovery cohort. Every repertoire in the discovery cohort had been generated on one and the same sequencing platform. HLA typing included class I and class II loci at four-digit resolution. Typing coverage varied by locus: about 620-630 donors for A, B, C, DRB1 and DQB1; about 520 for DQA1; about 570 for DPA1; under 490 for DPB1. Five DR-DQ haplotypes were handled as single units for association and clustering, since linkage in the cohort was strong. On average, roughly 250,000 unique TCR beta nucleotide sequences were sequenced per donor among roughly 430 genotyped donors of the cohort, with roughly 19% of those sequences being non-productive.

What the work shows at the level of the full study, not this receptor alone: The only immune exposure information available for the cohort was CMV serostatus. At a false discovery rate of 0.05, a later analysis linked around 17,000 TCR beta sequences to specific HLA alleles. According to a later genetic analysis, donors in an Asian-associated ancestry cluster had fewer N-insertions in productive TCRs than the approximately 630-donor mean. A further reported finding was that TCR beta sequences accurately predicted the HLA-A and HLA-B alleles for most subjects in the first cohort. A few of the identified cytomegalovirus-associated TCR beta chains were confirmed in vitro to be specific for cytomegalovirus antigens. Presence/absence analyses assumed roughly uniform sequencing depth across donors, an assumption that may not hold. The authors suggested that the approach could potentially be extended to other disease states and immunological phenotypes. In a later analysis, HLA-associated TCR beta chains showed more clonal expansion and lower generation probabilities than non-associated chains that were equally common. An association between a missense DCLRE1C variant and V-gene and J-gene trimming of TCR beta chains was found in a later genetic analysis and replicated in an independent cohort. A later analysis reported that several top co-occurrence clusters appeared linked to parvovirus B19, influenza, CMV and Epstein-Barr virus. HLA typing was unavailable for some donors at each locus, so association tests used only the typed subset. The study listed 164 TCR beta chains as associated with cytomegalovirus. In a later analysis, most CMV-associated TCR beta chains were found to appear HLA-restricted, with HLA associations seemingly driven largely by CMV exposure. The classifier was reported to diagnose cytomegalovirus status with high specificity and sensitivity in both the original cohort and the validation cohort. Because the 87-base-pair reads could not distinguish some IMGT-functional V segments, including TRBV6-2 and TRBV6-3, those segments were excluded. Only TCR beta chains were sequenced in this cohort, and the absence of alpha or paired-chain data limited detectable features. In an earlier analysis of some 550 of the donors, most TCR beta V segments were observed in productive rearrangements about 90% or about 30% of the time, broadly matching IMGT annotations. A cluster of highly shared sequence variants was judged likely to be a technical artifact of the sequencing pipeline. In a later analysis, the rate of TCR association differed among HLA loci, with DRB1 alleles having the most associated TCRs and HLA-C alleles having the fewest. Most TCR sequences were seen in very few donors, while some public TCRs were found in many individuals. Linkage disequilibrium might explain the correlated functional status among segregating V segments, but an unknown experimental factor could not be excluded. When HLA alleles, especially DR and DQ, strongly co-occurred, attributing TCR associations to individual alleles was difficult. Over 15 rarely observed V segments, including chromosome 9 orphons, were excluded from the earlier analysis of approximately 600 of the donors because counts were too low.

Library prep was done by the immunoSEQ multiplex PCR assay. For the multiplex PCR, a mixture combining 60 forward primers for TCR Vbeta segments and 13 reverse primers for TCR Jbeta segments was used. The CDR3 region of rearranged TCR beta genes was amplified from genomic DNA by a multiplex PCR assay. Amplified TCR beta libraries were sequenced as 87-base-pair reads on the Illumina HiSeq System. The study's own analysis went as follows. Across the 700 or so repertoires, a later analysis counted roughly 77 million unique TCR beta chains, around 11 million of which were shared by at least two donors. Raw reads were error-corrected and collapsed into unique sequences by a nearest-neighbor algorithm in which closely related sequences were merged to remove PCR and sequencing errors. CDR3 sequences were aligned to IMGT reference sequences to assign V, D and J gene segments. For a sequence to be retained, at least a six-nucleotide match to both a V gene segment and a J gene segment was required. Rearrangements were called productive when the CDR3 lacked stop codons and stayed in frame with V and J; all others were non-productive. CDR3 was defined by IMGT convention, running from the second conserved V-encoded cysteine to the conserved J-encoded phenylalanine. In an earlier analysis of 587 of the donors, sequences lacking an unambiguous match to a single V gene segment were excluded. An earlier analysis of 550 to 650 of the donors classified V segments as functional when productive rearrangements were above 56.7% and as segregating when the standard deviation between donors was above 5%. To diagnose cytomegalovirus status from the catalog of TCR beta chain sequences, a statistical classification framework was built. In a later analysis, V and J genes were assigned by comparing TCR nucleotide sequences against IMGT/GENE-DB human TR gene sequences. A later analysis assigned CDR3 sequences and most-parsimonious VDJ recombination scenarios with the TCRdist pipeline. In a later analysis, each TCR beta chain was defined by its CDR3 amino acid sequence together with its V-gene family, and reads lacking a unique V-gene family were excluded. A later analysis removed 600 or so highly shared, low-generation-probability nucleotide sequences to deal with suspected cross-contamination and a sequencing artifact. A later analysis calculated a clonal expansion index for each public chain from normalized within-repertoire ranks of inferred template counts. In a later analysis, generation probabilities were computed using a VDJ recombination model fitted to out-of-frame rearrangements, and the results were checked against IGoR. In a later analysis, hypergeometric tests were used to score TCR-TCR, TCR-HLA and TCR-CMV co-occurrence, with a repertoire-size bias correction applied to TCR pairs. In a later analysis, false discovery rates were estimated by permuting HLA or CMV assignments 20 times. In a later analysis, co-occurring TCRs were grouped using DBSCAN, with TCRdist sequence similarity added in when clustering inside HLA-allele-positive subsets. Repertoires with fewer than 30,000 or more than 120,000 public chains were left out of co-occurrence clustering, as were several repertoires with anomalous nucleotide sharing. TCRdb took over this immuneACCESS table, retaining in-frame rearrangements with V and J assigned. Such tables are incomplete; in checked studies, under half of the missing clones stem from an unresolved V gene, and the remainder is unexplained. The V and J calls and clone size were taken over from that table, and D and trimming were inferred from the DNA. The sample data list 63,000 or so clones, and roughly 67% of these were observed just once. The ten top clones hold 5.4% of the sample.

In total, about 650 healthy bone marrow donors made up the cohort. All cohort members were sampled while nominally healthy, although unrecorded immune exposures were likely present. The donor was CMV seronegative and was included in the group of several hundred seronegative cohort members. Each donor provided a peripheral blood sample, and peripheral blood mononuclear cells were used for TCR beta sequencing. Genomic DNA extraction from the blood cell samples was performed with the Qiagen DNeasy Blood Extraction Kit. V drops 5 bases and J drops 11 bases, leaving 19 bases in between. Sequences SEHNR (CDR1) and FQNEAQ (CDR2) are obtained from the germline V gene (reference sequence). With termini counted, the CDR3 has 15 amino acids. Solely the CDR3 DNA is kept, with 45 bases framed from the first base.

The sequenced sample consisted of PBMCs. This receptor was identified in a man aged 50-60 years in good health and CMV-seronegative. The sequence joins TRBV7-9 to TRBJ1-6, with the D gene uncertain. The CDR3 protein is CASSPSGGSVPPLHL. The sequence in DNA is TGTGCCAGCAGCCCGTCGGGAGGGTCGGTCCCACCCCTCCACCTT.